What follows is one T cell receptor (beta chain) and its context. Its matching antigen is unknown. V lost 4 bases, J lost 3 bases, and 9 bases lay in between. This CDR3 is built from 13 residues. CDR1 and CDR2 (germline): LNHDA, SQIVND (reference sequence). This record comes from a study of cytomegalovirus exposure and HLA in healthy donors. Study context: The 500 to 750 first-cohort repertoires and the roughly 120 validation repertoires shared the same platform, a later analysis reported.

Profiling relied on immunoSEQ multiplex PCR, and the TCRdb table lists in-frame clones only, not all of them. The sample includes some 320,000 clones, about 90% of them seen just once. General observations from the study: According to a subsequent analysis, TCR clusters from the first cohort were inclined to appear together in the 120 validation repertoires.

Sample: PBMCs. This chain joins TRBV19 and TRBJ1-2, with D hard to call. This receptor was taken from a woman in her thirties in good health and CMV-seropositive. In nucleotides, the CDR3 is TGTGCCAGTAGTAAAGACGGATACTATGGCTACACCTTC. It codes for CASSKDGYYGYTF. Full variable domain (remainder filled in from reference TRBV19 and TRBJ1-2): DGGITQSPKYLFRKEGQNVTLSCEQNLNHDAMYWYRQDPGQGLRLIYYSQIVNDFQKGDIAEGYSVSREKKESFPLTVTSAQKNPTAFYLCASSKDGYYGYTFGSGTRLTVV.